The following is a T cell receptor (beta chain) sequence with its context. Its antigen is unknown. Nothing much larger sits one base from this clone, and base qualities are not available. Each collaborating institution followed its own protocols to collect whole blood in K2EDTA tubes. For TCRbeta analysis, collaborator samples were shipped as frozen whole blood, as isolated PBMCs, or as DNA extracted from either sample type. TCRbeta CDR3 regions were amplified from genomic DNA by means of the immunoSEQ Assay, a bias-controlled multiplex PCR. The original methods were these. Nucleated cell counts per sample were estimated from amplification of reference gene primers within the assay. To quantify the absolute abundance of each unique TCRbeta CDR3 rearrangement, sequence reads were collapsed and filtered. For each sample, productive Simpson clonality was calculated by taking the square root of Simpson's diversity index across productive rearrangements. This immuneACCESS table, as held by TCRdb, lists in-frame sequences with V and J called but not all clones. Of the missing ones, under half trace to an unresolved V gene in checked studies; the others have no known cause. Clone size and the V and J calls come from that table; the DNA yielded D and trimming. The sample table records under 350,000 clones; 80% to 90% of these occur just once. More than 9.5% of the sample rests with the top ten.

This sample was included in a study of blood T cell repertoires in COVID-19 (dated by TCRdb to 2020 to 2022). In terms of the full investigation: Samples from collaborators originated in the United States, Italy and Spain and spanned both the acute and convalescent phases of COVID-19. The material from the prospective study consisted of cDNA or gDNA derived from T cells, B-cell-depleted T cells, or PBMCs. Deeply sampled blood TCRbeta repertoires from subjects exposed to, actively infected with, or recovered from COVID-19 were included in the dataset. A freely available public database, intended as a resource for researchers studying the immune response to SARS-CoV-2, is where the repertoires were released. The samples were drawn from the first 160 participants of the ongoing ImmuneRACE study and from more than 1,000 subjects provided by 6 global collaborators. A de-identified subject ID, COVID-19 status, age in years and sex were almost always included in the sample metadata. Where HLA class I and class II types were available, the types were taken from metadata supplied by the sample provider, not from assay-based typing.

What the work shows at the level of the full study, not this receptor alone: Clinical and demographic metadata were provided uncurated, with the amount varying by source and participant.

From the cysteine up to the phenylalanine, the CDR3 has a length of 12 residues. The DNA shown is the 36-base CDR3, in frame from base 1. V sheds 6 bases and J sheds 5 bases, leaving 10 bases between their ends. The chain couples TRBV12-3 or TRBV12-4 to TRBJ1-2, with a tentative D gene TRBD1 over 6 matching bases. This TCR derives from a woman aged 70 to 79 with acute or convalescent COVID-19. The sequencing sample was made of peripheral blood. This receptor has the CDR3 CASRRTAYGYTF. The nucleotides read TGTGCCAGCAGGAGGACAGCTTATGGCTACACCTTC.